These 28 T cell receptor delta chains were all obtained from the same sample, sequenced in a study of gamma-delta chains in newborns, infants, children. TCRdb processed the reads again with the CATT caller. This repertoire shows about 4,500 delta-chain clones, 5% found once; its top ten account for approximately 9.9%. The specimen sequenced was blood. The receptors come from a child who was a newborn, infant or young child, either healthy, febrile or measles-vaccinated (not recorded which).

The V gene is TRDV2, the J gene TRDJ3, with D possibly being TRDD3 (6 bases). Germline V gene data show CDR1 as GEAIGNYY and CDR2 as EKD. CDR3 length: 20 residues. Trimming removed 0 bases at V and 0 bases at J, with 17 bases between. CDR3 residues: CACDTGWGLRSSWDTRQMFF. CDR3 nucleotides: TGTGCCTGTGACACCGGTTGGGGGCTCCGGAGCTCCTGGGACACCCGACAGATGTTTTTC.

In DNA, the CDR3 is TGTGCCTGTGACACTGGGGGATACACGGATGGCTGGGACACCCGACAGATGTTTTTC. This sequence encodes CACDTGGYTDGWDTRQMFF. V is TRDV2 and J is TRDJ3, with 10 bases lining up with TRDD3. V gave up 1 base and J gave up 3 bases; unmatched junction bases: 8. Germline-derived CDR1 and CDR2 are GEAIGNYY and EKD. The CDR3 is made up of 19 amino acids.

The rearrangement joins TRAV29/DV5 to TRDJ3; D not certain. The CDR3 loop spans 18 amino acids. The germline V gene encodes CDR1 NSMFDY and CDR2 ISSIKDK. Trimming removed 1 base at V and 0 bases at J, with 14 bases between. CDR3 nucleotides: TGTGCAGCAAGCTCTCCAAGTACCGTCTCCTGGGACACCCGACAGATGTTTTTC. Its translation is CAASSPSTVSWDTRQMFF. Combining the CDR3 with reference TRAV29/DV5 and TRDJ3 gives the whole variable domain DQQVKQNSPSLSVQEGRISILNCDYTNSMFDYFLWYKKYPAEGPTFLISISSIKDKNEDGRFTVFLNKSAKHLSLHIVPSQPGDSAVYFCAASSPSTVSWDTRQMFFGTGIKLFVEP.

This clone appeared a few times. This likely stems from a read error, as it lies one base from a far larger clone. Other nucleotide sequences in the sample specify the same CDR3. The chain recombines TRDV2 with TRDJ3; 8 bases fit TRDD3. Per the germline V gene, CDR1 is GEAIGNYY and CDR2 is EKD. The CDR3 has 17 residues. Trimming removed 0 bases from V and 0 bases from J; junction bases left unmatched: 0. For the CDR3, the DNA is TGTGCCTGTGACACCTGGGGGATCTCCTGGGACACCCGACAGATGTTTTTC. Translated: CACDTWGISWDTRQMFF.

This clone was observed a handful of times. This sequence joins TRAV29/DV5 and TRDJ1; TRDD3 might be the D (5 bases). Germline values: CDR1 NSMFDY, CDR2 ISSIKDK. CDR3 length equals 16 residues. V shed 0 bases and J shed 0 bases, with 15 bases lying between them. CDR3 sequence (DNA): TGTGCAGCAAGCGCGGGAAGTGTCTGGGACACCGATAAACTCATCTTT. The encoded protein is CAASAGSVWDTDKLIF.

This clone has just a few counts. One base away lies a much larger clone, so this may be a sequencing read error. J is TRDJ3 and V is TRDV2, with TRDD3 matching over 9 bases. The CDR3 has 17 amino acids. Germline CDR1 reads GEAIGNYY; CDR2 reads EKD. After removal of 4 bases from V and 1 base from J, the junction contained 4 bases not matched to a gene. Written as DNA, the CDR3 is TGTGCCTGTGAAAATACTGGGGGATCCTGGGACACCCGACAGATGTTTTTC. As protein: CACENTGGSWDTRQMFF.

The chain joins TRDV2 to TRDJ3; TRDD3 matches 12 bases. The CDR3 is 20 amino acids. Trimming at V came to 0 bases and at J to 0 bases, leaving 5 bases not matched to a gene. CDR1 is GEAIGNYY and CDR2 is EKD in the germline V gene. The CDR3 sequence: CACDTAWGIRNSWDTRQMFF. The CDR3 DNA reads as TGTGCCTGTGACACCGCCTGGGGGATACGCAACTCCTGGGACACCCGACAGATGTTTTTC.

The rearrangement joins TRDV1 to TRDJ1; perhaps TRDD2 as D (5 bases). There are 17 residues in the CDR3. V was trimmed by 4 bases and J by 0 bases, leaving 18 bases between them. Germline-derived CDR1 and CDR2 are TSWWSYY and QGS. CDR3 nucleotides: TGTGCTCTTGGGGCGAAGGGCCCCTTCGTGTACACCGATAAACTCATCTTT. Translated: CALGAKGPFVYTDKLIF.

The rearrangement joins TRDV1 to TRDJ1; TRDD2 might be the D (6 bases). Between the trimmed V and J ends, which lost 2 bases and 0 bases, there was a span of 22 bases. The CDR3 is made up of 19 amino acids. Germline V gene sequence: CDR1 TSWWSYY, CDR2 QGS. The CDR3 loop reads CALGETSFLLVQYTDKLIF. As DNA, the CDR3 is TGTGCTCTTGGGGAAACTTCCTTTCTACTGGTTCAGTACACCGATAAACTCATCTTT.

The rearrangement links TRDV2 to TRDJ3; TRDD3 might be the D (5 bases). Trimming shortened V by 0 bases and J by 0 bases, and 14 bases separated the two germline ends. This CDR3 region has 19 residues. Per the germline V gene, CDR1 is GEAIGNYY and CDR2 is EKD. Here the CDR3 reads CACDTASGVHSWDTRQMFF. CDR3 bases: TGTGCCTGTGACACCGCGAGTGGGGTGCACTCCTGGGACACCCGACAGATGTTTTTC.

This chain uses TRAV29/DV5 with TRDJ2; D not resolved. CDR3 length equals 16 residues. V was cut by 2 bases and J by 4 bases, with 18 bases left in between. CDR1 NSMFDY and CDR2 ISSIKDK come from the germline V gene. The CDR3: CAARVSHWYSTAQLFF. The CDR3 DNA follows: TGTGCAGCAAGGGTTAGCCATTGGTACTCGACAGCACAACTCTTCTTT.

This clone showed up just a few times. The V and J genes are TRDV2 and TRDJ3; 10 nucleotides match TRDD3. Germline CDR1 GEAIGNYY, CDR2 EKD. There are 20 residues in the CDR3. Trimming cost V 1 base and J 0 bases; bases outside gene matches: 8. The CDR3 DNA is TGTGCCTGTGACACGGTACTGGGGGATTCCCGCTCCTGGGACACCCGACAGATGTTTTTC. Protein sequence: CACDTVLGDSRSWDTRQMFF.

Although no V gene was called, TRDJ3 is the J gene; TRDD3, as called in the table, went unchecked against the DNA. The CDR3 is made up of 17 amino acids. The CDR3 nucleotides read TGTGCCACAGTACTGGGGGATTCGACCTGGGCCACCCGACAGATGTTTTTC. Translation: CATVLGDSTWATRQMFF.

In this sample, this clone turned up a few times. This rearrangement joins TRDV1 to TRDJ2, with D perhaps TRDD3 (5 bases). The CDR3 contains 16 residues. Germline lookup yields CDR1 TSWWSYY and CDR2 QGS. The germline V and J ends were trimmed by 4 bases and 8 bases, with 20 bases remaining between them. The CDR3 loop reads CALGGFLAGRPAQLFF. The DNA of the CDR3 is TGTGCTCTTGGGGGGTTCTTGGCGGGGAGACCGGCACAACTCTTCTTT.

The sample holds a few counts of this clone. The CDR3 nucleotides read TGTGCCTGTGACGTACTGGGGGATACGACCTGGGACACCCGACAGATGTTTTTC. This encodes CACDVLGDTTWDTRQMFF. This chain joins TRDV2 and TRDJ3, with 13 bases identical to TRDD3. The CDR3 extends over 18 amino acids. CDR1 and CDR2 from the germline V gene are GEAIGNYY and EKD. After removal of 3 bases from V and 2 bases from J, the junction contained 3 bases not matched to a gene.

The V and J genes are TRDV3 and TRDJ1, with TRDD3 identical over 12 bases. Germline V gene data show CDR1 as TVYSNPD and CDR2 as GDNSRS (reference sequence). The trim removed 2 bases at V and 1 base at J, leaving 14 bases unmatched. The CDR3 has 18 residues. Here the CDR3 DNA reads TGTGCCTTTGGGATCCTACTGGGGGATACTTCAACCACCGATAAACTCATCTTT. Its protein product is CAFGILLGDTSTTDKLIF.

This clone was seen just once. This chain connects TRDV1 to TRDJ3; 7 nucleotides align to TRDD3. As TCRdb names no J gene, one was assigned here on the basis of a DNA match to germline. J lost 0 bases, V lost 2 bases, and 13 bases had no gene match. The CDR3 covers 21 residues. Germline values: CDR1 TSWWSYY, CDR2 QGS. CDR3 sequence: CALGEKRGLGGSSWDTRQMFF. Here the CDR3 DNA reads TGTGCTCTTGGGGAAAAAAGAGGGCTGGGGGGAAGCTCCTGGGACACCCGACAGATGTTTTTC.

As regards this clone: This may be a read error: a much more frequent sequence differs by one nucleotide. The rearrangement links TRDV2 to TRDJ3, with TRDD3 matching 9 bases. In germline, CDR1 is GEAIGNYY, CDR2 EKD. The CDR3 loop spans 17 amino acids. CDR3 DNA: TGTGCCTGTGGCACCACTGGGGGATCCTGGGACACCCGACAGATGTTTTTC. This gives the protein CACGTTGGSWDTRQMFF.

Regarding this clone: This same CDR3 is encoded by further DNA sequences in the sample. J is TRDJ2 and V is TRDV2; 12 bases fit TRDD3. The CDR3 consists of 15 residues. Germline V gene lookup returns CDR1 GEAIGNYY and CDR2 EKD. V gave up 3 bases and J gave up 5 bases; unmatched junction bases: 3. The CDR3 DNA reads TGTGCCTGTGACGTACTGGGGGATACAACAGCACAACTCTTCTTT. Translation: CACDVLGDTTAQLFF.

The chain links TRDV2 to TRDJ2; the match to TRDD3 covers 9 bases. Germline V CDR1 and CDR2: GEAIGNYY, EKD. This CDR3 has 16 amino acids. V lost 0 bases, J lost 0 bases, and 1 base stayed unmatched. This CDR3 reads CACDTWGIALTAQLFF. The CDR3 DNA reads as TGTGCCTGTGACACCTGGGGGATAGCTTTGACAGCACAACTCTTCTTT.

The V and J genes are TRDV2 and TRDJ1, with 13 nucleotides matching TRDD3. CDR1 GEAIGNYY and CDR2 EKD come from the germline V gene. This CDR3 is built from 16 residues. J was trimmed by 7 bases and V by 0 bases; bases with no gene match: 7. CDR3 amino acids: CACDTLLGDTRGKLIF. The CDR3 DNA sequence: TGTGCCTGTGACACCTTACTGGGGGATACGCGGGGTAAACTCATCTTT.

This clone was counted only a few times. Relative to the germline gene, one junction end is altered; a read error may explain this. The sample has other DNA sequences that encode this CDR3 too. The chain links TRDV2 to TRDJ2, with 9 bases lining up with TRDD3. The CDR3 runs 16 residues. From germline, CDR1 is GEAIGNYY and CDR2 EKD. In nucleotides, the CDR3 is TGTGCCTGTGACACTGGGGGATATTCTTTGACAGCTCAACTCTTCTTT. It yields the protein CACDTGGYSLTAQLFF.

Only a few counts were recorded for this clone. This chain links TRDV2 with TRDJ2, with TRDD3 as a possible D gene (6 bases). V was clipped by 2 bases and J by 0 bases, with 9 bases between them. The CDR3 totals 15 residues. The germline gives CDR1 GEAIGNYY, CDR2 EKD. The DNA for the CDR3 is TGTGCCTGTGACATTCTGGGGTCTTTGACAGCACAACTCTTCTTT. It is translated as CACDILGSLTAQLFF.

A few counts support this clone. The rearrangement joins TRDV1 to TRDJ2; weak D call: TRDD2 (6 bases). The CDR3 has 15 residues. Trimming cost V 4 bases and J 13 bases, with 22 bases left between them. Germline V gives CDR1 TSWWSYY, CDR2 QGS. CDR3 sequence (DNA): TGTGCTCTTGGGGGCCCTTCCGAAGGGATTGGGCGACTCTTCTTT. This encodes CALGGPSEGIGRLFF.

The chain employs TRDV1 and TRDJ1; TRDD3 agrees at 8 bases. V shed 0 bases and J 5 bases; nucleotides not matched to a gene: 11. There are 17 residues in the CDR3. CDR1 and CDR2 from the germline V gene are TSWWSYY and QGS. The CDR3 loop reads CALGELYVWGKQDKLIF. CDR3 sequence (DNA): TGTGCTCTTGGGGAACTCTACGTCTGGGGGAAACAGGATAAACTCATCTTT.

V is TRDV3 and J is TRDJ3, with 9 bases that match TRDD3. The germline gives CDR1 TVYSNPD, CDR2 GDNSRS (reference sequence). Germline trimming cut 2 bases from V and 0 bases from J; bases unmatched to any gene: 5. The CDR3 is 17 amino acids. CDR3 residues: CAFSYWGSSWDTRQMFF. The CDR3 bases are TGTGCCTTTTCGTACTGGGGGAGCTCCTGGGACACCCGACAGATGTTTTTC.

There are a few counts of this clone. Possible read error: a much larger clone is one base away. Other DNA sequences in the same sample also yield this CDR3. The rearrangement links TRDV2 to TRDJ2; TRDD3 matches 12 bases. The CDR3 runs 16 residues. Per germline, CDR1 GEAIGNYY and CDR2 EKD. CDR3 residues: CACDVLGDTLTAQLFF. CDR3 DNA sequence: TGTGCCTGTGACGTACTGGGGGATACTTTGACAGCACAGCTCTTCTTT.

The table lists this clone with a few counts. The chain uses TRDV3 and TRDJ1; 8 bases map to TRDD3. After removal of 1 base from V and 0 bases from J, the junction contained 22 bases not matched to a gene. Germline V gene data show CDR1 as TVYSNPD and CDR2 as GDNSRS (reference sequence). The CDR3 totals 20 residues. The DNA for the CDR3 is TGTGCCTTTAAACCCTTCCGCCCTACTGGGGGCCTCGCGTACACCGATAAACTCATCTTT. As protein: CAFKPFRPTGGLAYTDKLIF.